The clone carrying this TCR beta chain was recorded many times. Arm-PCR of CDR3 regions and iRepertoire HTBI primers were used to build TCR beta libraries. TCRdb called the multiplex PCR reads again in MiXCR, with one record for every CDR3 protein. The sample has about 440,000 distinct CDR3 sequences, around 15% seen once. The data are from a study of regulatory T cells in long-lasting Graves disease. The time point was: newly diagnosed GD, antithyroid drugs for less than 3 months. Construction of the TCR library relied on RNA isolated from PBMCs. The same sample was also used in a study of T cells in Graves' hyperthyroidism and ophthalmopathy.

This TCR was sampled from a woman aged 25 to 45 with Graves disease. The specimen comprised peripheral blood mononuclear cells (PBMCs), sampled at new diagnosis, from a patient treated with antithyroid drugs.

CDR3 nucleotides: TGCGCCAGCAGAAGAGGGCCGGACACCGGGGAGCTGTTTTTT. Translating it yields CASRRGPDTGELFF. The chain joins TRBV4-1 to TRBJ2-2; D is perhaps TRBD2 (5 bases). Germline CDR1 is MGHRA and CDR2 is YSYEKL. The CDR3 sequence is 14 residues long. V lost 6 bases and J lost 3, with 11 bases in between.